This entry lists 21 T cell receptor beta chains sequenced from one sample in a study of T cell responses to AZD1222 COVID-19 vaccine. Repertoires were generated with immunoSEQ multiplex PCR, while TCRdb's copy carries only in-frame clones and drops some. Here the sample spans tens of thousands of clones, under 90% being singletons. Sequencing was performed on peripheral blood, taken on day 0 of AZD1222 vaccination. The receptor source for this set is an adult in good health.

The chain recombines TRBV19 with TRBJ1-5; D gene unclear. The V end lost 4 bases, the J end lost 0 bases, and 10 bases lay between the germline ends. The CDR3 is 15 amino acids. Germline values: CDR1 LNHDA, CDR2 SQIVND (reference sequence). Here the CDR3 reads CASSNLEYSNQPQHF. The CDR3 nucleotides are TGTGCCAGTAGTAATCTCGAGTATAGCAATCAGCCCCAGCATTTT.

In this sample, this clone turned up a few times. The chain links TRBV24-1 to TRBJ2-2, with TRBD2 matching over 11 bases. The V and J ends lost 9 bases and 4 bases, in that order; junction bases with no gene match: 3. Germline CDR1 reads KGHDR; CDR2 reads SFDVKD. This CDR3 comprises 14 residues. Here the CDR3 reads CATRGLAGTGELFF. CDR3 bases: TGTGCCACCCGCGGACTAGCGGGCACCGGGGAGCTGTTTTTT.

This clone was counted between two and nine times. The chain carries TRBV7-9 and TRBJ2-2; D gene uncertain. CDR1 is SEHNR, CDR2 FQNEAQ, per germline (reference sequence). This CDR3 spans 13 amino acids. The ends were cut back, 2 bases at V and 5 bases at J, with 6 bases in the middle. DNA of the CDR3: TGTGCCAGCAGCTTACTTACAACCGGGGAGCTGTTTTTT. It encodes CASSLLTTGELFF.

DNA for the CDR3: TGTGCCTGGAGTCCACCCTGGGGCCCGCAAGAGACCCAGTACTTC. Its protein is CAWSPPWGPQETQYF. The V gene is TRBV30, the J gene TRBJ2-5, with a possible D match to TRBD1 (5 bases). Trimming shortened V by 2 bases and J by 2 bases, and 15 bases separated the two germline ends. This CDR3 spans 15 amino acids. Per germline, CDR1 GTSNPN and CDR2 SVGIG (reference sequence).

The DNA of the CDR3 is TGTGCCTGGGTGATCTTTATGAACGATGGCTACACCTTC. Translating it yields CAWVIFMNDGYTF. This chain connects TRBV30 to TRBJ1-2; D is unresolved. Trimming removed 5 bases from V and 6 bases from J, with 16 bases in between. CDR1 and CDR2 from the germline V gene are GTSNPN and SVGIG (reference sequence). The CDR3 loop spans 13 amino acids.

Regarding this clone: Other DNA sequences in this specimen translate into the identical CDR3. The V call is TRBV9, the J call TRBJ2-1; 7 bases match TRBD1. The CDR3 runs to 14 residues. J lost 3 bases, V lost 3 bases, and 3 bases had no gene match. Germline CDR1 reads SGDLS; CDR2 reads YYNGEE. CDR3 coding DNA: TGTGCCAGCAGCGCCGGGACAGACTACAATGAGCAGTTCTTC. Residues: CASSAGTDYNEQFF.

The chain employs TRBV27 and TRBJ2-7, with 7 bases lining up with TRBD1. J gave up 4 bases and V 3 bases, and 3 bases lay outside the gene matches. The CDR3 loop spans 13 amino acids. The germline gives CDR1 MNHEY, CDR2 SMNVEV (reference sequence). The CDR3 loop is CASSLDRRYEQYF. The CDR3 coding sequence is TGTGCCAGCAGTTTGGACAGGAGGTACGAGCAGTACTTC.

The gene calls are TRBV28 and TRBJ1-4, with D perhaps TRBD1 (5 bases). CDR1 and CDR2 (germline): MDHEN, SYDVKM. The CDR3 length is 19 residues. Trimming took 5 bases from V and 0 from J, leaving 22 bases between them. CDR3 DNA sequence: TGTGCCAGCAGTCCACACGGGGCCGTTCGAGGTGCAACTAATGAAAAACTGTTTTTT. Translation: CASSPHGAVRGATNEKLFF.

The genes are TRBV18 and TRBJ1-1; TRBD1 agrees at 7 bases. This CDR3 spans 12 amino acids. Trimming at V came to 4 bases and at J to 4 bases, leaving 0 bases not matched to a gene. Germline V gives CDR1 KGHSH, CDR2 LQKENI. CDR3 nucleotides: TGTGCCAGCTCACGACAGGGCACTGAAGCTTTCTTT. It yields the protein CASSRQGTEAFF.

For the CDR3, the DNA is TGTGCCAGCAGCGCTGGGACAGGTGCTCAGCCCCAGCATTTT. Its protein is CASSAGTGAQPQHF. The gene calls are TRBV27 and TRBJ1-5, with TRBD1 matching 8 bases. Trimming took 6 bases from V and 6 from J; bases not matched to a gene: 7. The germline CDR1 and CDR2 sequences are MNHEY and SMNVEV (reference sequence). The CDR3 is 14 residues long.

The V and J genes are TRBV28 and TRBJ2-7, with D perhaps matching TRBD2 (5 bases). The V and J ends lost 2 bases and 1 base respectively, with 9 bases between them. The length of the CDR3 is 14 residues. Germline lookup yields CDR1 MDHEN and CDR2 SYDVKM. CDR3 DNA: TGTGCCAGCAGTTTAAGCCCGGGATCCTACGAGCAGTACTTC. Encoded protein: CASSLSPGSYEQYF.

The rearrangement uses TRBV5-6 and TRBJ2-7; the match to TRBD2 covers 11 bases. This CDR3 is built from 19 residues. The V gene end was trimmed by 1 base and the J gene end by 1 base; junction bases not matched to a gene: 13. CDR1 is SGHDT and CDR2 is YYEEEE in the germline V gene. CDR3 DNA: TGTGCCAGCAGCTTGTACACTAGCGGGAGTTCGGTGCGGTCCTACGAGCAGTACTTC. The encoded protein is CASSLYTSGSSVRSYEQYF.

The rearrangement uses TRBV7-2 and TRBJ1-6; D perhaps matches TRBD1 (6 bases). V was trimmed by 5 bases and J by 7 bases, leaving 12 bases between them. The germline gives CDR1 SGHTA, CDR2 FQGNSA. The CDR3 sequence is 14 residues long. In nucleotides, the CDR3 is TGTGCCAGCAGCGTCTCAGGGGAGAATTCACCCCTCCACTTT. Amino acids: CASSVSGENSPLHF.

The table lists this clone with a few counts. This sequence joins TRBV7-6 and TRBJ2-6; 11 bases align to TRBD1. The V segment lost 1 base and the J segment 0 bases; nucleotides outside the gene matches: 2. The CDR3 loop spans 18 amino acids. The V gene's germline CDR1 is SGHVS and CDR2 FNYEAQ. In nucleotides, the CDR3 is TGTGCCAGCAGCTTAGGTGGGACAGGGGGCTCTGGGGCCAACGTCCTGACTTTC. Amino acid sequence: CASSLGGTGGSGANVLTF.

The CDR3 DNA reads TGTGCCAGCAGCTCCGGGACAGGGGTCGGGGAGCTGTTTTTT. Its protein product is CASSSGTGVGELFF. The rearrangement joins TRBV7-7 to TRBJ2-2; TRBD1 matches at 10 bases. Germline CDR1 is SSHAT and CDR2 is FNYEAQ (reference sequence). This CDR3 region has 14 residues. V dropped 4 bases and J dropped 7; count of bases not matched to a gene: 3.

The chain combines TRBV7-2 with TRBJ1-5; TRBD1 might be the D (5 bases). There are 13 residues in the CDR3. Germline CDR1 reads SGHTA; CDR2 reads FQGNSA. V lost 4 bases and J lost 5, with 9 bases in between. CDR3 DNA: TGTGCCAGCAGCTCACTCAGGGATCAGCCCCAGCATTTT. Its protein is CASSSLRDQPQHF.

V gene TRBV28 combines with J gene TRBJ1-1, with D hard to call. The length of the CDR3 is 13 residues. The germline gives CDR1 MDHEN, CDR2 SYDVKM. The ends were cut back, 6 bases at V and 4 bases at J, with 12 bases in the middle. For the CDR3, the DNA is TGTGCCAGCAGACCCACCCCCGTCACTGAAGCTTTCTTT. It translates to CASRPTPVTEAFF.

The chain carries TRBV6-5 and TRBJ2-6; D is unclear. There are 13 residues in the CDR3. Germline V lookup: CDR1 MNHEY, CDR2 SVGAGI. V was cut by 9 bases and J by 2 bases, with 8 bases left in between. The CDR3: CASTTAGANVLTF. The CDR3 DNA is TGTGCCAGTACAACTGCTGGGGCCAACGTCCTGACTTTC.

CDR3 residues: CASKFMRDSPGGYTF. The CDR3 DNA reads TGTGCCTCTAAGTTTATGCGGGACTCCCCTGGTGGCTACACCTTC. The chain combines TRBV27 with TRBJ1-2; weak D call: TRBD1 (5 bases). V dropped 11 bases and J dropped 7 bases, with 26 bases sitting between them. CDR3 size: 15 residues. Germline assignment: CDR1 MNHEY and CDR2 SMNVEV (reference sequence).

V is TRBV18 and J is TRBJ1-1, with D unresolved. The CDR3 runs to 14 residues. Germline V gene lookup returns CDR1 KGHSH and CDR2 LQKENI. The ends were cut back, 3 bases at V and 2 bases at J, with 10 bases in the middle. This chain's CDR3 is CASSPSERNTEAFF. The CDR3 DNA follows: TGTGCCAGCTCACCCTCGGAAAGAAACACTGAAGCTTTCTTT.

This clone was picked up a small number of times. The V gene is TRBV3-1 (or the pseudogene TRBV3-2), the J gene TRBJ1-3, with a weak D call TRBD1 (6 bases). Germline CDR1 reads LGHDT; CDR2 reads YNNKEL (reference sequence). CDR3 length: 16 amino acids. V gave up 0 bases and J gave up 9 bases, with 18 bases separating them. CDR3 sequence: CASSQDPVGGSGTIYF. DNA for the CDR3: TGTGCCAGCAGCCAAGATCCTGTTGGGGGCAGTGGCACCATATATTTT.